This T cell receptor (beta chain) was sequenced for a study of control samples from healthy donors and cancer patients. Clones were sequenced by immunoSEQ multiplex PCR, and TCRdb holds only the in-frame ones, with some missing. The top ten clones hold more than 7% of a sample with approximately 79,000 clones, 89% of them seen once. The source is a man between 45 and 60 years old in good health. Sequenced material: blood.

The CDR3 spells CASSPLTGGQGETQYF. In DNA, the CDR3 is TGTGCCAGCAGCCCGTTGACAGGGGGCCAGGGAGAGACCCAGTACTTC. V gene TRBV5-4 combines with J gene TRBJ2-5; TRBD1 aligns across 10 bases. Germline assignment: CDR1 SGHNT and CDR2 YYREEE (reference sequence). This CDR3 is built from 16 residues. Trimming removed 4 bases from V and 4 bases from J; junction bases left unmatched: 10.